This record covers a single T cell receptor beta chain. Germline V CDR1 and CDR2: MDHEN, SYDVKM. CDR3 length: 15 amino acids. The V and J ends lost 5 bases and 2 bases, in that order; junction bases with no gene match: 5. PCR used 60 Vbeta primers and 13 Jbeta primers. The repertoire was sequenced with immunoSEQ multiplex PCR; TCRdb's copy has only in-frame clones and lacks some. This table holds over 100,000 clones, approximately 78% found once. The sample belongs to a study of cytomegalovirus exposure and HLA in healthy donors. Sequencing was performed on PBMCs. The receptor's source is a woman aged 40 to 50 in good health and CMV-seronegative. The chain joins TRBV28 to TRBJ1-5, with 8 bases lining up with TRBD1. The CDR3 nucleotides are TGTGCCAGCAGTCATGGACAGGGTGGCAATCAGCCCCAGCATTTT. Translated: CASSHGQGGNQPQHF. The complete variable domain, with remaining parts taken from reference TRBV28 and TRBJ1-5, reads DVKVTQSSRYLVKRTGEKVFLECVQDMDHENMFWYRQDPGLGLRLIYFSYDVKMKEKGDIPEGYSVSREKKERFSLILESASTNQTSMYLCASSHGQGGNQPQHFGDGTRLSIL.